Listed below are T cell receptor beta chains from one sample, sequenced in a study of T cells in Graves' hyperthyroidism and ophthalmopathy. TCRdb analysed the multiplex PCR reads with MiXCR anew, one entry per CDR3 protein. The data contain about 360,000 distinct CDR3 sequences, roughly 13% of them singletons. The sequenced material came from blood. All receptors come from a woman younger than 35 with Graves' hyperthyroidism. The CDR3 runs from the conserved cysteine through the conserved F or W. The D gene is left open where the match is weak. Some rows mark clone size as missing; the rest say once, few, many or name a class of expanded clone.

clone_size	v_call	j_call	d_call	cdr3_aa	cdr3_nt
many	TRBV7-9	TRBJ1-1	NA	CASSLAFGSTEAFF	TGTGCCAGCAGCTTAGCGTTTGGGTCCACTGAAGCTTTCTTT
many	TRBV29-1	TRBJ2-1	TRBD1	CSVDQVGTVSEQFF	TGCAGCGTTGACCAAGTAGGGACAGTGAGTGAGCAGTTCTTC
many	TRBV7-9	TRBJ2-7	NA	CASSLGLMGKGSSGQYF	TGTGCCAGCAGCTTAGGATTAATGGGAAAGGGGAGCTCCGGGCAGTACTTC
many	TRBV7-8	TRBJ2-2	TRBD1	CASSLQGEDTGELFF	TGTGCCAGCAGCCTACAGGGGGAGGACACCGGGGAGCTGTTTTTT
many	TRBV10-3	TRBJ2-3	NA	CATRQETSTDTQYF	TGTGCCACCCGACAGGAGACAAGCACAGATACGCAGTATTTT
many	TRBV3-1	TRBJ1-3	NA	CASRRTVSGNTIYF	TGTGCCAGCAGGCGGACAGTTTCTGGAAACACCATATATTTT
NA	TRBV20-1	TRBJ1-2	NA	CSANGYTF	TGCAGTGCTAATGGCTACACCTTC
NA	TRBV18	TRBJ1-6	TRBD1	CASSPATGNSPLHF	TGTGCCAGCTCACCGGCGACAGGGAATTCACCCCTCCACTTT
many	TRBV5-8	TRBJ2-5	TRBD2	CASSLGKLAAQETQYF	TGTGCCAGCAGCTTGGGAAAACTAGCGGCACAAGAGACCCAGTACTTC
many	TRBV11-1	TRBJ2-3	NA	CASGGGASDTQYF	TGTGCCAGCGGAGGGGGGGCATCAGATACGCAGTATTTT
many	TRBV28	TRBJ1-1	NA	CASSLWGTTEAFF	TGTGCCAGCAGTTTGTGGGGGACTACTGAAGCTTTCTTT
NA	TRBV5-1	TRBJ1-5	TRBD1	CASSLGTGESPQHF	TGCGCCAGCAGCTTGGGGACAGGGGAGTCGCCCCAGCATTTT
many	TRBV28	TRBJ1-5	NA	CASSFGGNQPQHF	TGTGCCAGCAGCTTCGGAGGGAATCAGCCCCAGCATTTT
NA	TRBV28	TRBJ1-4	TRBD1	CASSSTPSTGDELFF	TGTGCCAGCAGTTCTACACCCTCGACAGGGGACGAATTGTTTTTT